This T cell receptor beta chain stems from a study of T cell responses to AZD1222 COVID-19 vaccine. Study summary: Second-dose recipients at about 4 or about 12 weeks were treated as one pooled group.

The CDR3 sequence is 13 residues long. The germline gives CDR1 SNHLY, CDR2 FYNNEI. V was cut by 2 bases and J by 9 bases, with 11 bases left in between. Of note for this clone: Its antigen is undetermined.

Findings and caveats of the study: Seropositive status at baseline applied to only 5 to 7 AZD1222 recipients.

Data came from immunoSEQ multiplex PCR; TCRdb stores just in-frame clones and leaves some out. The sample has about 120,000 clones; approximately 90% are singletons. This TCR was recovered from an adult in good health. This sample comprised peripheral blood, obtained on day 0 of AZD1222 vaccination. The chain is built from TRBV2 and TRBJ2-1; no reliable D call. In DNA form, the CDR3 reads TGTGCCAGCAGTGAATGGGGTTTAAGTGAGCAGTTCTTC. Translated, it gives CASSEWGLSEQFF.